This TCR beta chain was sequenced in a study of identical twins. Study results and caveats: Abundant cord blood beta clonotypes carried fewer insertions; memory repertoires showed none.

cDNA molecules carried unique molecular identifiers, and template switching added a universal primer site. MiXCR, applied by TCRdb to the 5' RACE reads, yields one record per CDR3 protein. The sample gives 350,000 to 400,000 distinct CDR3 sequences, approximately 8.8% of which show up once; approximately 8.9% is in the top ten. Trimming took 2 bases from V and 1 from J; bases not matched to a gene: 3. This CDR3 has 16 amino acids. Germline lookup yields CDR1 SGHRS and CDR2 YFSETQ. In regard to this clonotype: The antigen remains undetermined.

The TCR sequence derives from a woman between 45 and 60 years old in good health. The specimen was naive T cells sorted from blood. This chain joins TRBV5-1 and TRBJ2-6; 7 bases fit TRBD1. The CDR3 nucleotides are TGCGCCAGCAGCTTAGGGACAGCATCTGGGGCCAACGTCCTGACTTTC. Translation gives CASSLGTASGANVLTF.